The 20 T cell receptor beta chains presented below share a single source sample, sequenced in a study of vaccination and CD4 T cells after COVID-19. Their specific antigens are unknown. The Oncomine TCR Beta short-read assay sequenced DNA from cultured CD4+ T cells. Each CDR3 protein gets one entry after TCRdb re-called the PCR reads with MiXCR. The table records about 15,000 distinct CDR3 sequences, over 45% of them present only once. Treatment indicated: approximately nine-day PBMC culture with coronavirus spike peptide pools or control peptides (ViraFEST assay). Specimen: CD4+ T cells from blood, cultured in vitro, collected before SARS-CoV-2 vaccination. The receptor source for this set is a human donor who had recovered from COVID-19.

This clonotype was recorded a few times. V gene TRBV20-1 combines with J gene TRBJ2-3, with 15 bases identical to TRBD2. The ends lost 4 bases at V and 3 bases at J; junction bases unmatched: 14. The CDR3 has 19 amino acids. The germline gives CDR1 DFQATT, CDR2 SNEGSKA (reference sequence). The CDR3 DNA is TGCAGTGCTACGGGTGGACTAGCGGGAGGGCCGAGTCATACAGATACGCAGTATTTT. Its translation is CSATGGLAGGPSHTDTQYF.

The chain is built from TRBV21-1 and TRBJ1-5. TRBV21-1 is a documented pseudogene. This CDR3 region has 14 residues. The CDR3 sequence: CASSRGGRDQPQHF. The CDR3 DNA sequence: TGTGCCAGCAGCAGGGGAGGGAGGGACCAGCCCCAGCATTTT.

This clonotype was picked up a small number of times. V is TRBV3-1 and J is TRBJ1-1; TRBD1 aligns across 10 bases. The CDR3 is 14 amino acids. Germline CDR1 and CDR2: LGHDT and YNNKEL (reference sequence). V was clipped by 4 bases and J by 9 bases; unmatched bases: 8. CDR3 sequence: CASSRDRGIQKAFF. CDR3 DNA: TGTGCCAGCAGCCGGGACAGGGGAATTCAGAAAGCTTTCTTT.

The chain uses TRBV20-1 and TRBJ1-1, with a possible D match to TRBD1 (6 bases). The germline gives CDR1 DFQATT, CDR2 SNEGSKA (reference sequence). V gave up 6 bases and J gave up 7 bases, with 12 bases separating them. There are 11 residues in the CDR3. This chain's CDR3 is CSARSDSEAFF. DNA for the CDR3: TGCAGTGCCCGCTCGGACAGTGAAGCTTTCTTT.

The gene calls are TRBV7-8 and TRBJ2-7; tentatively, D is TRBD1 (5 bases). The V gene lost 8 bases and the J gene lost 10 bases, with 15 bases spanning the gap. Germline lookup yields CDR1 SGHVS and CDR2 FQNEAQ. CDR3 size: 11 residues. The CDR3 loop is CASGPEDTQYF. The DNA for the CDR3 is TGTGCCAGCGGACCCGAGGACACCCAGTACTTC.

The chain links TRBV30 to TRBJ2-7; TRBD2 agrees at 8 bases. The CDR3 length is 13 residues. Germline trimming cut 5 bases from V and 4 bases from J; bases unmatched to any gene: 7. From germline, CDR1 is GTSNPN and CDR2 SVGIG (reference sequence). The CDR3 protein is CAWGSGRRYEQYF. As DNA, the CDR3 is TGTGCCTGGGGGAGCGGGAGACGTTACGAGCAGTACTTC.

This clonotype has only a few counts. The chain links TRBV7-6 to TRBJ2-1; 7 bases are a match to TRBD1. The CDR3 consists of 15 residues. The trim removed 7 bases at V and 10 bases at J, leaving 16 bases unmatched. In germline, CDR1 is SGHVS, CDR2 FNYEAQ. CDR3 amino acids: CASMLRGPGGREQFF. The CDR3 DNA follows: TGTGCCAGCATGCTAAGGGGGCCTGGGGGCCGGGAGCAGTTCTTC.

This clonotype was seen a single time. The J gene is TRBJ2-5, the V gene TRBV12-3 or TRBV12-4; TRBD2 aligns across 13 bases. CDR3 size: 17 residues. V lost 3 bases and J lost 2; bases outside the gene matches: 6. CDR3 bases: TGTGCCAGCAGTTTCAGAGAGGGACTAGCGGGGCAAGAGACCCAGTACTTC. Translated: CASSFREGLAGQETQYF.

The J gene is TRBJ2-3, the V gene TRBV27; D remains ambiguous. The V gene's germline CDR1 is MNHEY and CDR2 SMNVEV (reference sequence). The CDR3 is 13 residues long. V lost 5 bases and J 4 bases, leaving 10 bases between the germline ends. CDR3 sequence (DNA): TGTGCCAGCAGTAGGGTTGGGGCAGATACGCAGTATTTT. It specifies CASSRVGADTQYF.

V and J are TRBV20-1 and TRBJ2-3; weak D call: TRBD1 (6 bases). In germline, CDR1 is DFQATT, CDR2 SNEGSKA (reference sequence). With 7 bases removed from V and 1 base from J, the gap between germline ends came to 15 bases. There are 14 residues in the CDR3. This chain's CDR3 is CSGGLISRTDTQYF. Here the CDR3 DNA reads TGCAGTGGGGGGCTTATTTCCCGCACAGATACGCAGTATTTT.

The rearrangement links TRBV7-2 to TRBJ1-1; D perhaps matches TRBD1 (6 bases). From germline, CDR1 is SGHTA and CDR2 FQGNSA. The CDR3 is 13 residues long. Trimming took 8 bases from V and 2 from J, leaving 12 bases between them. In nucleotides, the CDR3 is TGTGCCAGCTTACGGGACACAAACACTGAAGCTTTCTTT. This codes for CASLRDTNTEAFF.

The chain joins TRBV7-9 to TRBJ2-3, with 7 positions matching TRBD2. The CDR3 totals 17 residues. J lost 4 bases, V lost 5 bases, and 15 bases had no gene match. Per germline, CDR1 SEHNR and CDR2 FQNEAQ (reference sequence). The chain's CDR3 is CASSPPRFAGVADTQYF. For the CDR3, the DNA is TGTGCCAGCAGCCCTCCCCGGTTTGCGGGAGTAGCAGATACGCAGTATTTT.

To note about this clonotype: The junction departs from germline at one end; a sequencing error may be responsible. The chain recombines TRBV7-6 with TRBJ2-2; 8 bases are a match to TRBD1. CDR3 length equals 16 residues. CDR1 is SGHVS, CDR2 FNYEAQ, per germline. The CDR3 region is CASSLESGGDTGGLFF. The CDR3 region has the DNA TGTGCCAGCAGCTTAGAGTCAGGGGGCGACACCGGGGGGCTGTTTTTT. Combining the CDR3 with reference TRBV7-6 and TRBJ2-2 gives the whole variable domain GAGVSQSPRYKVTKRGQDVALRCDPISGHVSLYWYRQALGQGPEFLTYFNYEAQQDKSGLPNDRFSAERPEGSISTLTIQRTEQRDSAMYRCASSLESGGDTGGLFFGEGSRLTVL.

The chain couples TRBV20-1 to TRBJ1-5; TRBD1 agrees at 10 bases. The CDR3 is made up of 14 amino acids. The germline V gene encodes CDR1 DFQATT and CDR2 SNEGSKA (reference sequence). With 5 bases clipped from V and 6 bases from J, the junction kept 7 bases outside the gene matches. CDR3 in amino acids: CSAEDRGFGQPQHF. DNA of the CDR3: TGCAGTGCTGAGGACAGGGGGTTTGGTCAGCCCCAGCATTTT.

The chain is built from TRBV7-3 and TRBJ2-3; 12 nucleotides agree with TRBD2. The ends lost 4 bases at V and 4 bases at J; junction bases unmatched: 6. Germline-derived CDR1 and CDR2 are SGHTA and FQGTGA. The CDR3 covers 16 residues. The CDR3 DNA reads as TGTGCCAGCAGCTACGGACTAGCGGGAATGTCAGATACGCAGTATTTT. It encodes CASSYGLAGMSDTQYF.

This rearrangement joins TRBV3-1 to TRBJ2-3, with 15 bases lining up with TRBD2. Germline CDR1 reads LGHDT; CDR2 reads YNNKEL (reference sequence). Unmatched junction bases numbered 6, after V lost 4 bases and J lost 1 base. This CDR3 is 18 amino acids long. In DNA form, the CDR3 reads TGTGCCAGCAGCCCCGGACTAGCGGGAGGGCCCCGCACAGATACGCAGTATTTT. Protein product: CASSPGLAGGPRTDTQYF.

The rearrangement uses TRBV5-5 and TRBJ2-7; tentative D call: TRBD2 (5 bases). This CDR3 has 14 amino acids. CDR1 SGHKS and CDR2 YYEKEE come from the germline V gene (reference sequence). V lost 1 base and J 3 bases, leaving 11 bases between the germline ends. The DNA of the CDR3 is TGTGCCAGCAGCTTGAGTGGGAGAGGCTACGAGCAGTACTTC. This translates into CASSLSGRGYEQYF.

This clonotype is medium-sized within its sample. The chain combines TRBV2 with TRBJ2-7; 7 bases align to TRBD1. This CDR3 is built from 12 residues. The ends lost 6 bases at V and 7 bases at J; junction bases unmatched: 6. From germline, CDR1 is SNHLY and CDR2 FYNNEI. CDR3 loop: CASSRGQSEQYF. The CDR3 coding sequence is TGTGCCAGCAGCCGGGGACAGAGTGAGCAGTACTTC.

The DNA for the CDR3 is TGTGCCAGCAGTTTTGGCCTAGCGGGAGCAGAGACCCAGTACTTC. Its translation: CASSFGLAGAETQYF. The V gene is TRBV12-3 or TRBV12-4, the J gene TRBJ2-5, with TRBD2 matching 10 bases. J was trimmed by 4 bases and V by 3 bases; bases with no gene match: 5. This CDR3 contains 15 residues.

The gene calls are TRBV19 and TRBJ1-2; 7 bases match TRBD1. The V and J ends lost 4 bases and 7 bases, in that order; junction bases with no gene match: 15. The CDR3 covers 16 residues. CDR1 LNHDA and CDR2 SQIVND come from the germline V gene (reference sequence). In DNA form, the CDR3 reads TGTGCCAGTAGTAGACTCCCGGGACAGAGTCGTGGTGGCTACACCTTC. It encodes CASSRLPGQSRGGYTF.